Each of the 15 T cell receptor beta chains below was sequenced from the same sample in a study of blood T cell repertoires in COVID-19 (dated by TCRdb to the early 2020s). Library preparation employed the immunoSEQ multiplex PCR assay. TCRdb mirrors the immuneACCESS table, restricted to in-frame sequences. Some clones are absent from its copies; in checked studies, under half trace to an unresolved V gene, and the reason for the others is unknown. Across this sample there are about 140,000 clones, with around 84% seen only once. The ten largest clones represent approximately 8.9% of the sample. The source material was peripheral blood. Receptor source: a man aged 25 to 40 with COVID-19, enrolled during active disease.

The chain couples TRBV5-4 to TRBJ2-1, with D maybe TRBD1 (7 bases). Trimming cost V 5 bases and J 2 bases, with 11 bases left between them. The CDR3 extends over 14 amino acids. Per the germline V gene, CDR1 is SGHNT and CDR2 is YYREEE (reference sequence). DNA of the CDR3: TGTGCCAGCAGTCGGGGGACAGCCTACAATGAGCAGTTCTTC. It translates to CASSRGTAYNEQFF.

The chain recombines TRBV6-6 with TRBJ2-1; 12 bases agree with TRBD1. The CDR3 loop spans 16 amino acids. Germline CDR1 is MNHNY and CDR2 is SVGAGI (reference sequence). The V gene end was trimmed by 8 bases and the J gene end by 5 bases; junction bases not matched to a gene: 10. CDR3 sequence (DNA): TGTGCCAGCCTTTTAACCGGGACAGGGGGCCACAATGAGCAGTTCTTC. Translating it yields CASLLTGTGGHNEQFF.

The chain combines TRBV2 with TRBJ2-7; 9 bases align to TRBD1. V trimming: 8 bases; J trimming: 3 bases; junction bases outside the gene matches: 5. This CDR3 has 13 amino acids. In germline, CDR1 is SNHLY, CDR2 FYNNEI. The CDR3 DNA sequence: TGTGCCAGCCGCCGGGACAGGGACTACGAGCAGTACTTC. Its translation is CASRRDRDYEQYF.

J is TRBJ2-5 and V is TRBV2, with TRBD2 identical over 11 bases. The CDR3 contains 17 residues. Germline V lookup: CDR1 SNHLY, CDR2 FYNNEI. V lost 8 bases, J lost 1 base, and 12 bases stayed unmatched. DNA for the CDR3: TGTGCCAGCGGGGGGGGGATGACTAGCGGGATCCAAGAGACCCAGTACTTC. This codes for CASGGGMTSGIQETQYF.

The chain employs TRBV6-5 and TRBJ2-1; TRBD1 is a possible D gene (6 bases). CDR3 size: 14 residues. Deletions cut 8 bases from V and 2 bases from J, with 13 bases between. Germline values: CDR1 MNHEY, CDR2 SVGAGI. The CDR3, as DNA: TGTGCCAGCTCACAGGGTCCCGCCTACAATGAGCAGTTCTTC. Residues: CASSQGPAYNEQFF.

This chain links TRBV30 with TRBJ1-5; D gene uncertain. CDR3 length equals 15 residues. The V gene's germline CDR1 is GTSNPN and CDR2 SVGIG (reference sequence). V lost 0 bases and J lost 2, with 11 bases in between. The CDR3 reads CAWSVLQAGNQPQHF. CDR3 nucleotides: TGTGCCTGGAGTGTACTTCAGGCAGGCAATCAGCCCCAGCATTTT.

The rearrangement joins TRBV6-5 to TRBJ2-7; 8 bases agree with TRBD1. V gave up 5 bases and J gave up 5 bases; unmatched junction bases: 5. Germline-derived CDR1 and CDR2 are MNHEY and SVGAGI. The CDR3 has 13 amino acids. The DNA for the CDR3 is TGTGCCAGCAGTCCCAGGGGGCTCGACGAGCAGTACTTC. This codes for CASSPRGLDEQYF.

The chain links TRBV7-9 to TRBJ2-3, with D uncertain. Germline CDR1 reads SEHNR; CDR2 reads FQNEAQ (reference sequence). The CDR3 length is 14 residues. V was pared by 5 bases and J by 3 bases, with 12 bases between. CDR3 sequence reads: CASSPPTFTDTQYF. CDR3 coding DNA: TGTGCCAGCAGCCCGCCTACCTTTACAGATACGCAGTATTTT.

The genes are TRBV4-1 and TRBJ2-2; D might be TRBD2 (6 bases). Trimming pared 8 bases from V and 0 bases from J, leaving 16 bases between. The CDR3 is 16 residues long. CDR1 and CDR2 from the germline V gene are MGHRA and YSYEKL. The CDR3 region is CASGPLPGANTGELFF. The CDR3 region has the DNA TGCGCCAGCGGCCCGCTCCCGGGAGCGAACACCGGGGAGCTGTTTTTT.

This clone was seen more than once but under ten times. J is TRBJ1-5 and V is TRBV27; D unresolved. Germline loops: CDR1 MNHEY, CDR2 SMNVEV (reference sequence). Trimming took off 8 bases at V and 4 bases at J, with 6 bases between the two ends. CDR3 length equals 11 residues. The CDR3 DNA follows: TGTGCCAGCGGAGGGAATCAGCCCCAGCATTTT. Amino acids: CASGGNQPQHF.

The V gene is TRBV2, the J gene TRBJ2-7; D gene uncertain. Germline V gene data show CDR1 as SNHLY and CDR2 as FYNNEI. The V end was cut by 4 bases, the J end by 5 bases, with 12 bases between. The CDR3 runs to 13 residues. The CDR3 coding sequence is TGTGCCAGCAGTGGGCAGGCCGACAACGAGCAGTACTTC. The encoded protein is CASSGQADNEQYF.

The chain employs TRBV9 and TRBJ2-2, with 10 positions matching TRBD2. The CDR3 loop spans 15 amino acids. Trimming removed 7 bases from V and 4 bases from J; junction bases left unmatched: 7. CDR1 and CDR2 from the germline V gene are SGDLS and YYNGEE. The DNA of the CDR3 is TGTGCCAGCGGCATAGCGGGAGGCCTCACCGGGGAGCTGTTTTTT. This codes for CASGIAGGLTGELFF.

V gene TRBV9 combines with J gene TRBJ2-7; possible D gene TRBD1, 6 bases. The germline V gene has CDR1 SGDLS and CDR2 YYNGEE. The CDR3 loop spans 14 amino acids. The V end was cut by 0 bases, the J end by 5 bases, with 12 bases between. Here the CDR3 DNA reads TGTGCCAGCAGCGTAGATAATGGGGACAACGAGCAGTACTTC. This translates into CASSVDNGDNEQYF. Full variable domain (missing parts from reference TRBV9 and TRBJ2-7): DSGVTQTPKHLITATGQRVTLRCSPRSGDLSVYWYQQSLDQGLQFLIQYYNGEERAKGNILERFSAQQFPDLHSELNLSSLELGDSALYFCASSVDNGDNEQYFGPGTRLTVT.

On this clone: This may be a read error, as it is one base from a much larger clone. The chain employs TRBV2 and TRBJ2-1, with 7 bases aligning to TRBD1. Germline assignment: CDR1 SNHLY and CDR2 FYNNEI. J gave up 10 bases and V 0 bases, and 3 bases lay outside the gene matches. The CDR3 totals 13 residues. The CDR3 is CASSEATGEEQFF. The CDR3, as DNA: TGTGCCAGCAGTGAAGCCACAGGGGAAGAGCAGTTCTTC. The variable domain in full, completed from reference TRBV2 and TRBJ2-1, reads EPEVTQTPSHQVTQMGQEVILRCVPISNHLYFYWYRQILGQKVEFLVSFYNNEISEKSEIFDDQFSVERPDGSNFTLKIRSTKLEDSAMYFCASSEATGEEQFFGPGTRLTVL.

The chain uses TRBV7-3 and TRBJ2-3, with TRBD2 matching over 13 bases. This CDR3 is built from 18 residues. With 5 bases clipped from V and 7 bases from J, the junction kept 15 bases outside the gene matches. Germline CDR1 is SGHTA and CDR2 is FQGTGA. The CDR3 DNA is TGTGCCAGCAGCCAAAATACCCCCGGACTAGCGGGAGAACATACGCAGTATTTT. Residues: CASSQNTPGLAGEHTQYF.